Below are 32 T cell receptor beta chains sequenced from a single sample in a study of PD-1 blockade in classical Hodgkin lymphoma. Profiled with immunoSEQ multiplex PCR; TCRdb holds only in-frame clones, not every one. The table lists around 50,000 clones, almost 90% of them singletons. Sample time point: cycle 4 day 1 (C4D1), after more than five weeks of nivolumab. Brentuximab vedotin exposure varied among the patients, all of whom had relapsed after autologous stem cell transplantation. Specimen: peripheral blood mononuclear cells (PBMCs), collected before the fourth cycle of nivolumab. These receptors came from a human donor with classical Hodgkin lymphoma.

The V gene is TRBV2, the J gene TRBJ2-5; D is uncertain. Germline V lookup: CDR1 SNHLY, CDR2 FYNNEI. This CDR3 is 12 amino acids long. The ends were cut back, 2 bases at V and 5 bases at J, with 6 bases in the middle. CDR3 amino acids: CASSERSETQYF. In DNA form, the CDR3 reads TGTGCCAGCAGTGAACGGAGTGAGACCCAGTACTTC.

The V gene is TRBV10-2, the J gene TRBJ2-7, with a possible D match to TRBD1 (6 bases). The CDR3 extends over 16 amino acids. Trimming took off 0 bases at V and 0 bases at J, with 12 bases between the two ends. Germline V gives CDR1 WSHSY, CDR2 SAAADI. CDR3 loop: CASSESSRGTSYEQYF. The CDR3, as DNA: TGCGCCAGCAGTGAGTCGTCCAGGGGAACCTCCTACGAGCAGTACTTC.

This clone was counted between two and nine times. CDR3 DNA sequence: TGTGCCAGCAGCTTGGAACCAACTAGCGGGACTAGCACAGATACGCAGTATTTT. Its translation: CASSLEPTSGTSTDTQYF. V usage is TRBV5-8 and J usage is TRBJ2-3, with 10 positions matching TRBD2. CDR1 is SGHTS and CDR2 is YDEGEE in the germline V gene. CDR3 length: 18 residues. J was trimmed by 0 bases and V by 0 bases; bases with no gene match: 7.

The chain carries TRBV29-1 and TRBJ2-2; D gene uncertain. The ends were cut back, 7 bases at V and 2 bases at J, with 11 bases in the middle. The germline CDR1 and CDR2 sequences are SQVTM and ANQGSEA. The length of the CDR3 is 13 residues. CDR3 nucleotides: TGCAGCGCTTCTGTTAGAAACACCGGGGAGCTGTTTTTT. Its translation is CSASVRNTGELFF.

V gene TRBV7-8 combines with J gene TRBJ2-2; D is undetermined. V dropped 5 bases and J dropped 1 base, with 14 bases sitting between them. CDR1 is SGHVS and CDR2 is FQNEAQ in the germline V gene. This CDR3 is 16 amino acids long. CDR3 loop: CASSGTGWGNTGELFF. The CDR3 DNA is TGTGCCAGCAGCGGTACCGGGTGGGGGAACACCGGGGAGCTGTTTTTT.

This chain joins TRBV14 and TRBJ2-3; D perhaps matches TRBD2 (5 bases). Looked up from germline, CDR1 is SGHDN and CDR2 is FVKESK. V gave up 8 bases and J gave up 0 bases, with 9 bases separating them. The CDR3 consists of 13 residues. The CDR3 nucleotides are TGTGCCAGCGCGGGCGCTAGCACAGATACGCAGTATTTT. Translating it yields CASAGASTDTQYF.

The V call is TRBV5-1, the J call TRBJ2-1, with 15 bases matching TRBD2. Germline CDR1 is SGHRS and CDR2 is YFSETQ. This CDR3 contains 16 residues. V lost 0 bases, J lost 16 bases, and 11 bases stayed unmatched. The CDR3 is CASSLATGGTSGRQFF. The CDR3 DNA reads TGCGCCAGCAGCTTGGCCACGGGGGGGACTAGCGGGAGGCAATTCTTC.

This chain connects TRBV5-1 to TRBJ1-4; 7 bases match TRBD1. The CDR3 runs to 14 residues. The V and J ends lost 1 base and 7 bases, in that order; junction bases with no gene match: 4. Germline CDR1 and CDR2: SGHRS and YFSETQ. The CDR3 bases are TGCGCCAGCAGCTTGCAGGGGGATACTGAAAAACTGTTTTTT. Protein: CASSLQGDTEKLFF.

The chain links TRBV12-5 to TRBJ2-6; D is unclear. This CDR3 has 15 residues. Trimming cost V 4 bases and J 0 bases, with 7 bases left between them. Germline V gene sequence: CDR1 LGHNT, CDR2 FRNRAP. The CDR3 DNA reads as TGTGCTAGTGGTTCAATAATCTCTGGGGCCAACGTCCTGACTTTC. Translating gives CASGSIISGANVLTF.

This clone appeared once. This chain links TRBV5-4 with TRBJ2-7; 8 bases align to TRBD2. The ends lost 3 bases at V and 11 bases at J; junction bases unmatched: 7. Germline values: CDR1 SGHNT, CDR2 YYREEE (reference sequence). The CDR3 runs 12 residues. The CDR3 spells CASSSGAGDKYF. The CDR3, as DNA: TGTGCCAGCAGCTCGGGAGCGGGAGATAAGTACTTC.

V and J are TRBV10-1 and TRBJ2-7; possible D gene TRBD1, 6 bases. Trimming shortened V by 2 bases and J by 3 bases, and 23 bases separated the two germline ends. This CDR3 comprises 18 residues. Germline V CDR1 and CDR2: WNHNN, SYGVQD (reference sequence). The CDR3 DNA reads as TGCGCCAGCAGTGAGAGTACAGGGCAATTGGACAATGGCTACGAGCAGTACTTC. Translation: CASSESTGQLDNGYEQYF.

J is TRBJ2-7 and V is TRBV19, with D perhaps matching TRBD1 (5 bases). CDR3 length: 15 amino acids. Trimming pared 1 base from V and 2 bases from J, leaving 12 bases between. Germline loops: CDR1 LNHDA, CDR2 SQIVND (reference sequence). The DNA of the CDR3 is TGTGCCAGTAGTATAGGGGGTAGGGGCACCTACGAGCAGTACTTC. As protein: CASSIGGRGTYEQYF.

This clone came up once. The gene calls are TRBV6-1 and TRBJ1-1; 7 bases are shared with TRBD1. Germline loops: CDR1 MNHNS, CDR2 SASEGT. There are 14 residues in the CDR3. Trimming cost V 2 bases and J 5 bases; bases outside gene matches: 5. Here the CDR3 DNA reads TGTGCCAGCAGTGAACAGGGGGGCGGAACTGAAGCTTTCTTT. Protein product: CASSEQGGGTEAFF.

The J gene is TRBJ2-5, the V gene TRBV27; 12 nucleotides match TRBD2. J lost 2 bases, V lost 5 bases, and 9 bases had no gene match. The CDR3 runs 17 residues. CDR1 and CDR2 from the germline V gene are MNHEY and SMNVEV (reference sequence). CDR3 nucleotide sequence: TGTGCCAGCAGTCCAAAACCGGGACTAGCGGGTCAAGAGACCCAGTACTTC. It translates to CASSPKPGLAGQETQYF.

This clone was seen only once. The gene calls are TRBV6-1 and TRBJ2-6; possible D gene TRBD1, 6 bases. CDR3 length equals 15 residues. Trimming removed 7 bases at V and 0 bases at J, with 10 bases between. Germline V CDR1 and CDR2: MNHNS, SASEGT. The CDR3 coding sequence is TGTGCCAGCATCCGACAGGTCTCTGGGGCCAACGTCCTGACTTTC. Residues: CASIRQVSGANVLTF.

This rearrangement joins TRBV10-3 to TRBJ2-1; 9 bases agree with TRBD2. J lost 9 bases, V lost 9 bases, and 6 bases had no gene match. CDR1 ENHRY and CDR2 SYGVKD come from the germline V gene. The CDR3 covers 12 residues. CDR3 residues: CAIEREVGEQFF. The CDR3 bases are TGTGCCATTGAGCGGGAGGTCGGTGAGCAGTTCTTC.

The chain combines TRBV27 with TRBJ2-3, with TRBD2 identical over 10 bases. V was clipped by 8 bases and J by 8 bases; unmatched bases: 10. The CDR3 has 14 amino acids. Germline-derived CDR1 and CDR2 are MNHEY and SMNVEV (reference sequence). CDR3 loop: CASSEGTSGITQYF. DNA of the CDR3: TGTGCCAGCTCCGAAGGCACTAGCGGGATTACGCAGTATTTT.

The CDR3 here is CASSLIGGSVFQPQHF. DNA for the CDR3: TGTGCCAGCAGCTTAATAGGAGGGAGTGTTTTTCAGCCCCAGCATTTT. The chain employs TRBV7-2 and TRBJ1-5; no firm D call. CDR3 length: 16 amino acids. The V end was cut by 2 bases, the J end by 6 bases, with 17 bases between. Per germline, CDR1 SGHTA and CDR2 FQGNSA.

V and J are TRBV10-3 and TRBJ2-5; 9 bases fit TRBD2. The CDR3 has 15 residues. Germline CDR1 reads ENHRY; CDR2 reads SYGVKD. V was clipped by 7 bases and J by 4 bases; unmatched bases: 10. CDR3 sequence reads: CAIMNPSGAGETQYF. CDR3 nucleotide sequence: TGTGCCATCATGAACCCTAGCGGGGCCGGAGAGACCCAGTACTTC.

The chain has TRBV18 and TRBJ2-1, with 8 bases aligning to TRBD1. From germline, CDR1 is KGHSH and CDR2 LQKENI. The trim removed 3 bases at V and 6 bases at J, leaving 7 bases unmatched. This CDR3 comprises 15 residues. The CDR3 region has the DNA TGTGCCAGCTCACCGGGACAGGACTACCGCAATGAGCAGTTCTTC. This translates into CASSPGQDYRNEQFF.

This clone showed up many times. V usage is TRBV9 and J usage is TRBJ2-7; possible D gene TRBD1, 6 bases. CDR3 length: 16 residues. Germline V lookup: CDR1 SGDLS, CDR2 YYNGEE. Trimming took off 0 bases at V and 2 bases at J, with 15 bases between the two ends. The CDR3 here is CASSVATGTYAYEQYF. Here the CDR3 DNA reads TGTGCCAGCAGCGTAGCTACTGGGACATATGCCTACGAGCAGTACTTC.

The CDR3 spells CASSLDRQAYWKDTQYF. The DNA of the CDR3 is TGCGCCAGCAGCTTGGACCGACAGGCCTACTGGAAAGATACGCAGTATTTT. The chain uses TRBV5-1 and TRBJ2-3; maybe TRBD1 (6 bases). Trimming shortened V by 0 bases and J by 5 bases, and 19 bases separated the two germline ends. Per germline, CDR1 SGHRS and CDR2 YFSETQ. The CDR3 spans 17 residues.

The V and J genes are TRBV10-3 and TRBJ1-5; D is ambiguous. Germline CDR1 reads ENHRY; CDR2 reads SYGVKD. The CDR3 has 16 amino acids. Trimming took off 3 bases at V and 0 bases at J, with 12 bases between the two ends. CDR3 nucleotides: TGTGCCATCAGTGACCCCAAAGAGGGTAGCAATCAGCCCCAGCATTTT. Protein product: CAISDPKEGSNQPQHF.

The chain is built from TRBV9 and TRBJ1-1; no clear D. V was shortened by 2 bases and J by 4 bases, with 9 bases between the two germline ends. CDR1 SGDLS and CDR2 YYNGEE come from the germline V gene. This CDR3 comprises 13 residues. The DNA of the CDR3 is TGTGCCAGCAGCGTGGGGTTGAGCACTGAAGCTTTCTTT. Translation gives CASSVGLSTEAFF.

The chain joins TRBV15 to TRBJ2-5; TRBD1 agrees at 11 bases. The CDR3 is 15 residues long. Germline CDR1 reads LNHNV; CDR2 reads YYDKDF (reference sequence). V trimming: 2 bases; J trimming: 5 bases; junction bases outside the gene matches: 4. CDR3 DNA: TGTGCCACCAGCAGAACGGACAGGGGGCAGGAGACCCAGTACTTC. Its protein is CATSRTDRGQETQYF.

The gene calls are TRBV28 and TRBJ2-7; D not certain. This CDR3 is 11 amino acids long. The V gene's germline CDR1 is MDHEN and CDR2 SYDVKM. The V end was cut by 5 bases, the J end by 7 bases, with 9 bases between. Here the CDR3 reads CASSHLREQYF. The CDR3 DNA is TGTGCCAGCAGTCACCTTAGGGAGCAGTACTTC. The variable domain in full, completed from reference TRBV28 and TRBJ2-7, reads DVKVTQSSRYLVKRTGEKVFLECVQDMDHENMFWYRQDPGLGLRLIYFSYDVKMKEKGDIPEGYSVSREKKERFSLILESASTNQTSMYLCASSHLREQYFGPGTRLTVT.

The V and J genes are TRBV11-3 and TRBJ2-2; D might be TRBD1 (6 bases). This CDR3 region has 13 residues. The germline V gene has CDR1 SGHNT and CDR2 YENEEA. The V and J ends lost 8 bases and 3 bases respectively, with 10 bases between them. The CDR3 nucleotides are TGTGCCAGCGAGCAGGGGTACACCGGGGAGCTGTTTTTT. Protein sequence: CASEQGYTGELFF.

The gene calls are TRBV19 and TRBJ2-3; D unresolved. Per germline, CDR1 LNHDA and CDR2 SQIVND (reference sequence). V lost 3 bases and J lost 1, with 14 bases in between. This CDR3 is built from 16 residues. The CDR3 protein is CASSIWTGRGTDTQYF. CDR3 DNA: TGTGCCAGTAGTATTTGGACGGGTCGGGGCACAGATACGCAGTATTTT.

This sequence joins TRBV28 and TRBJ1-3; D not certain. CDR3 length equals 15 residues. V shed 0 bases and J shed 0 bases, with 6 bases lying between them. Germline V gives CDR1 MDHEN, CDR2 SYDVKM. The CDR3 spells CASSLWANSGNTIYF. The CDR3 nucleotides read TGTGCCAGCAGTTTATGGGCTAACTCTGGAAACACCATATATTTT.

The chain uses TRBV6-6 and TRBJ2-7; D gene unclear. V lost 0 bases, J lost 5 bases, and 2 bases lay in between. This CDR3 is 11 amino acids long. Germline V gene data show CDR1 as MNHNY and CDR2 as SVGAGI (reference sequence). CDR3 coding DNA: TGTGCCAGCAGTTACTCAGACGAGCAGTACTTC. Amino acid sequence: CASSYSDEQYF.

J is TRBJ2-1 and V is TRBV6-4; D call uncertain. The germline gives CDR1 MRHNA, CDR2 SNTAGT. The CDR3 has 15 residues. V was clipped by 2 bases and J by 6 bases, with 14 bases between them. In nucleotides, the CDR3 is TGTGCCAGCAGTGACAGGGCTAGTAGCCCCAATGAGCAGTTCTTC. This codes for CASSDRASSPNEQFF.

The rearrangement uses TRBV6-6 and TRBJ1-1; D not certain. The length of the CDR3 is 12 residues. V was clipped by 2 bases and J by 11 bases, with 12 bases between them. Germline V lookup: CDR1 MNHNY, CDR2 SVGAGI (reference sequence). CDR3 bases: TGTGCCAGCAGTTACGTCATTCTCGAGGCTTTCTTT. Protein product: CASSYVILEAFF.